This passage covers 4 T cell receptor beta chains from one sample sequenced in a study of vaccination and CD4 T cells after COVID-19. No antigen has been assigned to these receptors. Sequenced with the Oncomine TCR Beta short-read assay was DNA taken from cultured CD4+ T cells. MiXCR, run by TCRdb on the PCR reads, gives a single entry per CDR3 protein. The sample consists of around 17,000 distinct CDR3 sequences, approximately 45% of them appearing once. Indicated time point: late sampling 161 to 241 days after vaccination in three convalescent patients. Treatment given: approximately 9-day PBMC culture with coronavirus spike peptide pools or control peptides (ViraFEST assay). Sequencing used CD4+ T cells from blood, cultured in vitro, obtained about 7 months after SARS-CoV-2 vaccination. The receptors here all came from a human donor who had recovered from COVID-19.

The CDR3 nucleotides are TGTGCCAGCAGCATCGGACTGGGCTACGAGCAGTACTTC. Amino acids: CASSIGLGYEQYF. The rearrangement joins TRBV7-2 to TRBJ2-7, with D tentatively TRBD2 (5 bases). The germline gives CDR1 SGHTA, CDR2 FQGNSA. V dropped 5 bases and J dropped 3 bases, with 11 bases sitting between them. This CDR3 has 13 amino acids.

This chain connects TRBV5-4 to TRBJ2-7; D is ambiguous. CDR3 size: 14 residues. CDR1 SGHNT and CDR2 YYREEE come from the germline V gene (reference sequence). Trimming removed 0 bases from V and 1 base from J, with 8 bases in between. The CDR3 loop is CASSLASPSYEQYF. The CDR3 coding sequence is TGTGCCAGCAGCTTGGCATCTCCTTCCTACGAGCAGTACTTC.

The count of this clonotype is one. No DNA is shown, since the ends of the CDR3 on it are uncertain; the CDR3 is the one TCRdb lists. The chain has TRBV7-5 and TRBJ1-1; TRBD1, the D gene given by the table, was not confirmed from the DNA. TRBV7-5 counts as a pseudogene. The CDR3 adds up to 19 amino acids, both ends counted. The CDR3 protein is CISVPDWTCRGRGDTEAFF.

This clonotype was seen a few times. The rearrangement joins TRBV20-1 to TRBJ2-3; TRBD1 agrees at 7 bases. Trimming removed 7 bases from V and 1 base from J; junction bases left unmatched: 8. The CDR3 contains 14 residues. CDR1 and CDR2 (germline): DFQATT, SNEGSKA (reference sequence). The CDR3 region is CSGEGQERTDTQYF. The CDR3 DNA follows: TGCAGTGGAGAAGGACAGGAACGCACAGATACGCAGTATTTT.